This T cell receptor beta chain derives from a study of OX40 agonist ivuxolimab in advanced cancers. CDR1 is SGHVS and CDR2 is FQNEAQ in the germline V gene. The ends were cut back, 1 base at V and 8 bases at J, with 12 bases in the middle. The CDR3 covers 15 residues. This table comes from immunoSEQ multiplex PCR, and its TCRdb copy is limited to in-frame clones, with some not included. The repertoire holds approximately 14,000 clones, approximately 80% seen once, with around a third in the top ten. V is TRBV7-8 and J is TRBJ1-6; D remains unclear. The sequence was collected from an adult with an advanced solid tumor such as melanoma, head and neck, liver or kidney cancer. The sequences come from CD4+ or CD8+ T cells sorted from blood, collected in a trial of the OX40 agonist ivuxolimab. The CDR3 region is CASSLGGLADSPLHF. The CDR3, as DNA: TGTGCCAGCAGCTTAGGGGGTCTGGCGGATTCACCCCTCCACTTT.